The T cell receptor (beta chain) described here comes from a study of blood T cells in healthy people across ages. For this clonotype: Its antigen is currently unknown. Being one base from a much bigger clone, this may be a read error.

Then a second PCR, running about 6 to 12 cycles, was carried out with a sample-barcoded 5' primer and a J-beta primer mix. Every molecule of cDNA carried a tag from a template-switch adaptor with 12 random nucleotides. TCRdb analysed the 5' RACE reads with MiXCR anew, one entry per CDR3 protein. Of 1.5 million to 2 million distinct CDR3 sequences listed, around 50% are singletons. General observations from the study: Roughly linear age-related decline in beta diversity appeared, significant by age roughly 40.

Material: blood. This TCR was sampled from a woman aged 40 to 49 in good health.

The CDR3, as DNA: TGTGCCAGCAGTTTCCTGGGGAAACGAGAGACCCAGTACTTC. This sequence encodes CASSFLGKRETQYF. The gene calls are TRBV12-3 or TRBV12-4 and TRBJ2-5; D uncertain. The length of the CDR3 is 14 residues. Trimming removed 3 bases at V and 4 bases at J, with 12 bases between.